This T cell receptor (beta chain) was recorded in a study of tumor-infiltrating lymphocytes in localized non-small cell lung cancer. Overall study: Several tumor histologies, both smoking statuses, and some post-neoadjuvant chemotherapy samples were included. Overall study results and limits: No T-cell fraction difference was seen between IM1 and IM2 tumors. Higher tumor T cell infiltration than in uninvolved lung was supported by TCRbeta sequencing.

Only in-frame clones appear in the TCRdb table, and some are missing; sequencing was by immunoSEQ multiplex PCR. Among around 3,200 clones listed, over 45% were seen once. By share of the sample, this clone is large. As yet, its antigen is unknown. V shed 0 bases, J shed 6 bases, and the junction held 9 bases outside the gene matches. Germline V gene sequence: CDR1 LGHNA, CDR2 YNFKEQ. The CDR3 is 16 amino acids. This sequence was found in a human donor with non-small cell lung cancer. The source material was uninvolved lung tissue not adjacent to the tumor. This chain connects TRBV4-2 to TRBJ1-2; 8 nucleotides line up with TRBD1. The CDR3 bases are TGTGCCAGCAGCCAAGAGGGACAGGCGAAAGTCCATGGCTACACCTTC. Translated, it gives CASSQEGQAKVHGYTF.